This T cell receptor (beta chain) was captured in a study of blood T cell repertoires in COVID-19. A single count supports this clone. Original processing notes: Amplification with reference gene primers provided the estimates of nucleated cell counts. Repertoires were generated with immunoSEQ multiplex PCR, while TCRdb's copy carries only in-frame clones and drops some. V and J calls and clone size are copied from that table; D and trimming were computed from the DNA. The data contain around 300,000 clones, roughly 88% of them seen just once; the ten biggest clones take up under 5%. Germline CDR1 reads SGHTA; CDR2 reads FQGNSA. V lost 5 bases and J lost 4, with 8 bases in between. The CDR3 extends over 12 amino acids.

This chain uses TRBV7-2 with TRBJ1-1; the D is unclear. The receptor was derived from a woman in her forties or fifties with active or convalescent COVID-19. The source material was peripheral blood. In nucleotides, the CDR3 is TGTGCCAGCAGCCCGGCGGCCACTGAAGCTTTCTTT. It specifies CASSPAATEAFF.